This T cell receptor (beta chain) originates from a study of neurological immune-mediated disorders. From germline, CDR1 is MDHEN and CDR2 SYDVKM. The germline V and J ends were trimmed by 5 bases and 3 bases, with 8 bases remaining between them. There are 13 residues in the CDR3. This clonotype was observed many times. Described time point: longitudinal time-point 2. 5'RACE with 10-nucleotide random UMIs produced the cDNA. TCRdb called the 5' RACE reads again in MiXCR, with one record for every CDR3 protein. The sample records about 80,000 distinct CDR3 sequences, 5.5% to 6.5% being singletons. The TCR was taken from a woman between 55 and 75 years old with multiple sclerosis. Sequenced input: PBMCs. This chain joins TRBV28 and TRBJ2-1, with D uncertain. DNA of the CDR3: TGTGCCAGCAGTGGAGTCCGCTACAATGAGCAGTTCTTC. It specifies CASSGVRYNEQFF.